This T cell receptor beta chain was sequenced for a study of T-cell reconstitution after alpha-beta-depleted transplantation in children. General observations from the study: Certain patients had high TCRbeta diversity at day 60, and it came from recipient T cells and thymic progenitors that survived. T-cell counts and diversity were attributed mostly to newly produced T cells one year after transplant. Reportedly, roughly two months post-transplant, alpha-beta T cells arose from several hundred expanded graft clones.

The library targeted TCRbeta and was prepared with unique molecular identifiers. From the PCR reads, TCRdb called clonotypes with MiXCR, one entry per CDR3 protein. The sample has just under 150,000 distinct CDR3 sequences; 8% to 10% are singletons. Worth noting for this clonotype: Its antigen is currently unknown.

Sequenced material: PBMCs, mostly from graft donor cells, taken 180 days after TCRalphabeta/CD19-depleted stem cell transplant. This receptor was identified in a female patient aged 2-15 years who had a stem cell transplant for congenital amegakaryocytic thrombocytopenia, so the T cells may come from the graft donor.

CDR3 sequence (DNA): TGTGCCAGCAGCTATAGTATGGGACAGGGGGCCGACGGGGAGCTGTTTTTT. It encodes CASSYSMGQGADGELFF. The rearrangement links TRBV12-3 or TRBV12-4 to TRBJ2-2, with TRBD1 identical over 12 bases. This CDR3 spans 17 amino acids. J gave up 7 bases and V 6 bases, and 12 bases lay outside the gene matches.